One sample yielded the 20 T cell receptor beta chains listed below, sequenced in a study of tumor and adjacent non-tumor tissue in lung cancer. Three rounds of nested PCR, following a modified ARM-PCR protocol, produced the TCRbeta library. TCRdb used MiXCR to reprocess the multiplex PCR reads, holding one entry per CDR3 protein. This table has about 90,000 distinct CDR3 sequences, 65% to 80% appearing once. RNA was extracted from bulk tissue without any cell sorting. Distant lung tissue was collected more than 3 cm away from the tumor edge. Sequencing used distant non-tumor lung tissue. The receptor set was obtained from a woman in her forties or fifties with non-small cell lung cancer.

This clonotype has at least ten counts. J is TRBJ2-1 and V is TRBV5-1; 9 bases are shared with TRBD2. Germline CDR1 and CDR2: SGHRS and YFSETQ. This CDR3 spans 15 amino acids. The ends lost 0 bases at V and 4 bases at J; junction bases unmatched: 2. Here the CDR3 reads CASSLGLAAYNEQFF. As DNA, the CDR3 is TGCGCCAGCAGCTTGGGACTAGCGGCGTACAATGAGCAGTTCTTC.

Remarks on this clonotype: A read error may produce the germline difference seen at one junction end. The J gene is TRBJ2-1, the V gene TRBV4-1; D gene unclear. The CDR3 covers 14 residues. Germline V gene data show CDR1 as MGHRA and CDR2 as YSYEKL. CDR3 amino acids: CASSQALTLNERFF. In DNA, the CDR3 is TGCGCCAGCAGCCAAGCCCTAACCTTAAATGAGCGGTTCTTC.

Comment on this clonotype: The CDR3 end shows no conserved phenylalanine or tryptophan, and so a read error is likely. J is TRBJ1-4 and V is TRBV11-2; D ambiguous. Germline CDR1 SGHAT, CDR2 FQNNGV. This CDR3 contains 13 residues. Trimming pared 0 bases from V and 12 bases from J, leaving 11 bases between. CDR3 sequence reads: CASSLDPVEELFI. CDR3 nucleotide sequence: TGTGCCAGCAGCTTAGATCCCGTAGAGGAACTGTTTATT.

Details on this clonotype: This may come from a read error, since a much larger clone is one base off. The chain recombines TRBV5-1 with TRBJ2-1; TRBD1 agrees at 8 bases. The CDR3 has 13 amino acids. Germline CDR1 reads SGHRS; CDR2 reads YFSETQ. The DNA of the CDR3 is TGCACCAGCAGCCGGGACAGGCACAATGAGCAGTTCTTC. Protein sequence: CTSSRDRHNEQFF. Full variable domain (missing parts from reference TRBV5-1 and TRBJ2-1): KAGVTQTPRYLIKTRGQQVTLSCSPISGHRSVSWYQQTPGQGLQFLFEYFSETQRNKGNFPGRFSGRQFSNSRSEMNVSTLELGDSALYLCTSSRDRHNEQFFGPGTRLTVL.

Turning to this clonotype: Germline and junction disagree at one end, which may indicate a read error. The chain employs TRBV13 and TRBJ2-5, with TRBD2 matching over 12 bases. CDR1 and CDR2 (germline): PRHDT, FYEKMQ (reference sequence). The CDR3 consists of 16 residues. CDR3 residues: CANSLGLAGPQETQYF. The CDR3 DNA reads TGTGCCAACAGCCTAGGACTAGCGGGGCCACAAGAGACACAATACTTC.

The J gene is TRBJ2-7, the V gene TRBV30, with a possible D match to TRBD2 (5 bases). V gave up 5 bases and J gave up 6 bases, with 14 bases separating them. The CDR3 consists of 12 residues. Germline V gene lookup returns CDR1 GTSNPN and CDR2 SVGIG (reference sequence). CDR3 in amino acids: CAWGDRGCEQYF. CDR3 DNA sequence: TGTGCCTGGGGTGATCGAGGGTGCGAGCAGTACTTC.

On this clonotype itself: A read error may explain this, as a much larger clone is one base away. The V gene is TRBV20-1, the J gene TRBJ2-5; the D is unclear. The CDR3 length is 14 residues. Trimming cost V 2 bases and J 2 bases, with 12 bases left between them. Per the germline V gene, CDR1 is DFQATT and CDR2 is SNEGSKA (reference sequence). CDR3 sequence: CSARNSLIQETQYF. CDR3 sequence (DNA): TGCAGTGCTAGAAATTCCCTGATACAAGAGACCCAGTACTTC.

Regarding this clonotype: One junction end disagrees with the germline gene, perhaps due to a read error. The rearrangement joins TRBV6-6 to TRBJ1-5; D is uncertain. Germline CDR1 MNHNY, CDR2 SVGAGI (reference sequence). The CDR3 has 15 residues. The CDR3 here is CASGYGQDTNQPQHF. The CDR3 nucleotides read TGTGCCAGCGGTTACGGCCAGGATACTAATCAGCCCCAGCATTTT.

This clonotype has only one observation. A single base separates this from a much larger clone, so it may be a read error. DNA for the CDR3: TGTGCCAGCAGCAGACTACCGGGAGGGACAGATATGCAGTATTTT. Amino acids: CASSRLPGGTDMQYF. The V and J genes are TRBV21-1 and TRBJ2-3; TRBD2, as called in the table, went unchecked against the DNA. TRBV21-1 is a recognized pseudogene. The CDR3 loop spans 15 amino acids.

About this clonotype: An end of the junction differs from the germline gene, which may be a read error. The chain combines TRBV12-3 or TRBV12-4 with TRBJ2-7, with D perhaps matching TRBD2 (5 bases). This CDR3 contains 13 residues. CDR3 in DNA: TGTGCCAGCAGCGACGATACGGGGTACGAGCAGTGTTTC. Translation: CASSDDTGYEQCF.

With regard to this clonotype: Compared with germline, one end of the junction differs, possibly owing to a read error. The chain is built from TRBV4-1 and TRBJ2-1; D call uncertain. The CDR3 is 15 amino acids. CDR1 is MGHRA, CDR2 YSYEKL, per germline. Written as DNA, the CDR3 is TGTGCCGGCAGCCAAGATCAGATTAGCTTCAATGGGCAGTTCTTC. Residues: CAGSQDQISFNGQFF.

This clonotype appeared a single time. One end of the junction varies from germline; a read error may be responsible. CDR3 bases: TGTGCCAGCAGAGGCGGGTTGGATACCGGGGATCTGTTTTTT. This encodes CASRGGLDTGDLFF. The chain joins TRBV6-5 to TRBJ2-2; possible D gene TRBD2, 5 bases. CDR1 MNHEY and CDR2 SVGAGI come from the germline V gene. The CDR3 consists of 14 residues.

About this clonotype itself: A junction end diverges from the germline sequence, so it may reflect a read error. The J gene is TRBJ1-5, the V gene TRBV12-3 or TRBV12-4; 8 nucleotides line up with TRBD1. The CDR3 runs 14 residues. DNA for the CDR3: TGTGCCAGCAGCCTCGAGACAGGGGTCCAGCTCCAGCATTTT. This gives the protein CASSLETGVQLQHF.

Turning to this clonotype: At one of its ends the junction is not consistent with the germline gene, which may arise from a read error. V gene TRBV29-1 combines with J gene TRBJ2-1; D is perhaps TRBD1 (6 bases). The germline CDR1 and CDR2 sequences are SQVTM and ANQGSEA. The CDR3 sequence is 17 residues long. CDR3 protein: CSIEGGDSVASYNEQFF. CDR3 nucleotides: TGCAGCATTGAAGGGGGAGACAGTGTGGCGTCCTACAATGAGCAGTTCTTC.

This clonotype was seen ten or more times. The chain couples TRBV28 to TRBJ1-2, with D perhaps matching TRBD1 (5 bases). Trimming removed 5 bases at V and 6 bases at J, with 16 bases between. Germline CDR1 reads MDHEN; CDR2 reads SYDVKM. This CDR3 comprises 14 residues. The CDR3 DNA sequence: TGTGCCAGCAGTCCACTAGGGACCAAAAATGGCTACACCTTC. Residues: CASSPLGTKNGYTF.

Turning to this clonotype: A single base separates this from a much larger clone, so it may be a read error. The CDR3 sequence: CASSATSGYYNEQFF. CDR3 in DNA: TGTGCCAGCAGCGCAACTAGCGGCTACTACAATGAGCAGTTCTTC. The rearrangement uses TRBV11-2 and TRBJ2-1; 8 bases are a match to TRBD2. This CDR3 comprises 15 residues. V was pared by 5 bases and J by 3 bases, with 6 bases of the junction left unmatched. Germline loops: CDR1 SGHAT, CDR2 FQNNGV.

As concerns this clonotype: A read error may be the cause here, since a much bigger clone is one base away. The chain carries TRBV28 and TRBJ2-7; 12 nucleotides line up with TRBD2. The germline CDR1 and CDR2 sequences are MDHEN and SYDVKM. The CDR3 loop spans 18 amino acids. With 4 bases clipped from V and 0 bases from J, the junction kept 10 bases outside the gene matches. The CDR3 protein is CASSSLGLAGRSSYEQYF. CDR3 nucleotide sequence: TGTGCCAGCAGTTCCCTCGGACTAGCGGGAAGATCCTCCTACGAGCAGTACTTC.

Remarks on this clonotype: A junction boundary mismatches the germline segment, possibly from a read error. J is TRBJ1-5 and V is TRBV6-5; D is ambiguous. CDR1 and CDR2 from the germline V gene are MNHEY and SVGAGI. The CDR3 has 15 amino acids. The CDR3 is CASKQTPGGNQPQHF. In DNA form, the CDR3 reads TGTGCCAGCAAACAGACTCCGGGAGGCAATCAGCCCCAGCATTTC.

In its sample, this clonotype ranks as hyperexpanded (1% or more). The V gene is TRBV4-2, the J gene TRBJ2-7; D gene uncertain. CDR1 and CDR2 (germline): LGHNA, YNFKEQ. V lost 3 bases, J lost 2 bases, and 17 bases lay in between. The CDR3 spans 16 residues. In DNA form, the CDR3 reads TGTGCCAGCAGCCATGCAGTAGAGGCGGTCCCCTACGAGCAGTACTTC. Translation: CASSHAVEAVPYEQYF.

The CDR3 region is CASSQDLFGLVGGSEQYF. The CDR3 DNA is TGCGCCAGCAGCCAGGATCTGTTCGGACTAGTGGGAGGCTCCGAACAGTACTTC. This sequence joins TRBV4-1 and TRBJ2-7; TRBD2 agrees at 7 bases. Germline assignment: CDR1 MGHRA and CDR2 YSYEKL. The CDR3 has 18 amino acids. With V trimmed by 3 bases and J by 10 bases, 24 bases remained unmatched.